This T cell receptor (beta chain) was identified in a study of T cell responses to AZD1222 COVID-19 vaccine. Findings of the study overall: Recipients of two AZD1222 doses showed rising Spike-specific TCR breadth and depth.

Germline V gene lookup returns CDR1 MDHEN and CDR2 SYDVKM. The V and J ends lost 2 bases and 6 bases respectively, with 5 bases between them. This CDR3 spans 12 amino acids. With respect to this clone: What it binds is unknown.

Pooling covered second doses at about 4 or about 12 weeks. Only in-frame clones appear in the TCRdb table, and some are missing; sequencing was by immunoSEQ multiplex PCR. The profile shows 150,000 or so clones, 90% to 95% of them singletons. This clonotype was sampled from an adult who received the AZD1222 COVID-19 vaccine. This material consisted of peripheral blood, taken 28 days after the second AZD1222 dose. The chain links TRBV28 to TRBJ1-5, with a tentative D call TRBD1 (5 bases). CDR3 bases: TGTGCCAGCAGTTTAAGGGGTCAGCCCCAGCATTTT. Protein product: CASSLRGQPQHF.